The entry below gives a single TCR beta chain sequence along with its context. Its antigen is not known. One base away lies a much larger clone, so this may be a sequencing read error. This entry is derived from a study of vaccination and CD4 T cells after COVID-19. Germline-derived CDR1 and CDR2 are DFQATT and SNEGSKA (reference sequence). CDR3 size: 12 residues. The ends were cut back, 1 base at V and 4 bases at J, with 7 bases in the middle. The Oncomine TCR Beta short-read assay generated sequence data from the DNA of cultured CD4+ T cells. TCRdb analysed the PCR reads with MiXCR anew, one entry per CDR3 protein. The sample has approximately 5,700 distinct CDR3 sequences, 25% to 35% seen once. The treatment: roughly nine-day PBMC culture with coronavirus spike peptide pools or control peptides (ViraFEST assay). CD4+ T cells of the unexposed donor were collected before the COVID-19 pandemic (2011-2018).

The source material was CD4+ T cells from blood, cultured in vitro. V and J are TRBV20-1 and TRBJ1-1; D gene uncertain. The sequence was collected from a human donor in good health. In nucleotides, the CDR3 is TGCAGTGCTAGAGTTGGCCCCACTGAAGCTTTCTTT. Translation: CSARVGPTEAFF.